Listed here are 2 T cell receptor beta chains from one sample, sequenced in a study of T cell changes during pregnancy in multiple sclerosis (dated by TCRdb to about 2019). Library prep was done by the immunoSEQ multiplex PCR assay. Held by TCRdb, this immuneACCESS table contains in-frame sequences only and omits some clones. Under half of the omission traces to an unresolved V gene where checked; the cause of the rest is unknown. Counted in this sample were around 97,000 clones; less than 95% of them appeared once. The ten largest account for about 0.75% of the sample. Sequencing was performed on peripheral blood, taken in the second trimester of pregnancy. The receptors were gathered from a female donor in good health, enrolled as a control in a pregnancy study.

The chain joins TRBV7-6 to TRBJ1-1, with 7 bases that match TRBD1. The V and J ends lost 0 bases and 4 bases, in that order; junction bases with no gene match: 8. The CDR3 extends over 16 amino acids. Germline V CDR1 and CDR2: SGHVS, FNYEAQ. CDR3 DNA: TGTGCCAGCAGCTTAGCGTCGGGGGCAGGGGGCACTGAAGCTTTCTTT. Translated: CASSLASGAGGTEAFF.

This chain uses TRBV28 with TRBJ1-2; no clear D gene. The CDR3 totals 18 residues. V gave up 5 bases and J gave up 0 bases, with 22 bases separating them. In germline, CDR1 is MDHEN, CDR2 SYDVKM. The CDR3 reads CASSLGRVETRPNYGYTF. The CDR3 DNA follows: TGTGCCAGCAGTCTAGGGAGAGTCGAAACCCGACCTAACTATGGCTACACCTTC.